Below, 17 T cell receptor beta chains from the same sample are listed, as sequenced in a study of T-cell memory formation after mild COVID-19. TCRdb analysed the 5' RACE reads with MiXCR anew, one entry per CDR3 protein. The sample records about 84,000 distinct CDR3 sequences, 14% being singletons. The sample taken for sequencing was PBMCs or a T cell subset sorted from them (not recorded which). The receptor source for this set is an adult woman who had mild COVID-19 (a few samples of this study predate the infection). Cell type and time point are not known.

This clonotype was counted a few times. The chain couples TRBV7-2 to TRBJ2-1, with D maybe TRBD2 (5 bases). CDR1 is SGHTA, CDR2 FQGNSA, per germline. Deletions cut 1 base from V and 2 bases from J, with 12 bases between. The CDR3 covers 16 residues. The CDR3 nucleotides read TGTGCCAGCAGCTTAGTGTGGGAGCTCGCCTACAATGAGCAGTTCTTC. Residues: CASSLVWELAYNEQFF.

The sample holds a few counts of this clonotype. The chain recombines TRBV30 with TRBJ2-1, with TRBD2 matching over 7 bases. Trimming cost V 5 bases and J 3 bases; bases outside gene matches: 10. CDR3 length: 15 residues. Germline-derived CDR1 and CDR2 are GTSNPN and SVGIG (reference sequence). DNA for the CDR3: TGTGCCTGGGGGGGGGGTAGCGGATTCTACAATGAGCAGTTCTTC. Its translation is CAWGGGSGFYNEQFF. Filled out from reference TRBV30 and TRBJ2-1, the complete variable domain reads SQTIHQWPATLVQPVGSPLSLECTVEGTSNPNLYWYRQAAGRGLQLLFYSVGIGQISSEVPQNLSASRPQDRQFILSSKKLLLSDSGFYLCAWGGGSGFYNEQFFGPGTRLTVL.

The chain has TRBV20-1 and TRBJ1-2; TRBD1 matches 7 bases. The CDR3 contains 12 residues. Germline-derived CDR1 and CDR2 are DFQATT and SNEGSKA (reference sequence). V shed 5 bases and J 6 bases; nucleotides not matched to a gene: 6. The CDR3 DNA reads TGCAGTGCTCCGGACAGGTGGAATGGCTACACCTTC. It is translated as CSAPDRWNGYTF.

The chain recombines TRBV7-6 with TRBJ2-1, with 11 bases matching TRBD2. The CDR3 totals 19 residues. Germline trimming cut 2 bases from V and 8 bases from J; bases unmatched to any gene: 17. Per the germline V gene, CDR1 is SGHVS and CDR2 is FNYEAQ. CDR3 region: CASSLRRPLAGGPGYEQFF. The CDR3 region has the DNA TGTGCCAGCAGCTTACGTCGCCCGTTAGCGGGGGGGCCGGGGTATGAGCAGTTCTTC. The variable domain in full, with the rest retrieved from reference TRBV7-6 and TRBJ2-1, is GAGVSQSPRYKVTKRGQDVALRCDPISGHVSLYWYRQALGQGPEFLTYFNYEAQQDKSGLPNDRFSAERPEGSISTLTIQRTEQRDSAMYRCASSLRRPLAGGPGYEQFFGPGTRLTVL.

The chain joins TRBV29-1 to TRBJ2-7, with 9 bases lining up with TRBD1. The V gene end was trimmed by 6 bases and the J gene end by 2 bases; junction bases not matched to a gene: 5. Per germline, CDR1 SQVTM and CDR2 ANQGSEA. There are 13 residues in the CDR3. The CDR3 DNA reads as TGCAGCGTGAGGACAGGGGCGCCCTACGAGCAGTACTTC. Encoded protein: CSVRTGAPYEQYF.

This clonotype was found many times. The genes are TRBV14 and TRBJ2-5; TRBD2 might be the D (7 bases). Trimming stripped 2 bases from V and 3 bases from J, with 19 bases between. The CDR3 contains 17 residues. Germline V lookup: CDR1 SGHDN, CDR2 FVKESK. The CDR3 nucleotides are TGTGCCAGCAGCCAAACTTTCGCGGGGGCCCCGGAAGAGACCCAGTACTTC. The encoded protein is CASSQTFAGAPEETQYF.

In DNA, the CDR3 is TGCGCCAGCAGCTTCCCGGGCCCCGAGGCTTTCTTT. Translation: CASSFPGPEAFF. V usage is TRBV5-1 and J usage is TRBJ1-1; D is ambiguous. In germline, CDR1 is SGHRS, CDR2 YFSETQ. The V end was cut by 2 bases, the J end by 11 bases, with 13 bases between. This CDR3 is built from 12 residues.

This clonotype turned up a few times. The rearrangement links TRBV11-2 to TRBJ2-7; TRBD2 aligns across 7 bases. This CDR3 has 16 amino acids. CDR1 and CDR2 from the germline V gene are SGHAT and FQNNGV. Losses at the gene ends were 5 bases for V and 4 bases for J; bases not matched to a gene: 14. For the CDR3, the DNA is TGTGCCAGCAGCCAGATTAGCGGGCCCACCCCTTACGAGCAGTACTTC. Translation gives CASSQISGPTPYEQYF.

This clonotype has at least ten counts. The rearrangement joins TRBV6-5 to TRBJ2-1; 7 bases align to TRBD2. The CDR3 is 16 residues long. CDR1 MNHEY and CDR2 SVGAGI come from the germline V gene. J gave up 4 bases and V 0 bases, and 6 bases lay outside the gene matches. The CDR3 sequence is CASSYSSGTRYNEQFF. The DNA of the CDR3 is TGTGCCAGCAGTTACTCCAGCGGGACGCGGTACAATGAGCAGTTCTTC.

The chain is built from TRBV5-1 and TRBJ2-7; D gene uncertain. The germline V gene has CDR1 SGHRS and CDR2 YFSETQ. V lost 0 bases to trimming and J lost 3 bases, with 13 bases between them. The CDR3 contains 15 residues. CDR3 sequence (DNA): TGCGCCAGCAGCTTGGCCTCACCAGTCAACTACGAGCAGTACTTC. It specifies CASSLASPVNYEQYF.

This clonotype was seen at least ten times. The chain has TRBV12-3 or TRBV12-4 and TRBJ2-2; possible D gene TRBD2, 5 bases. CDR3 length equals 13 residues. V was trimmed by 4 bases and J by 7 bases, leaving 10 bases between them. DNA for the CDR3: TGTGCCAGCAGTTGGCGGGCCGACGGGGAGCTGTTTTTT. Encoded protein: CASSWRADGELFF.

The J gene is TRBJ1-2, the V gene TRBV3-1; the match to TRBD1 covers 9 bases. Germline V gives CDR1 LGHDT, CDR2 YNNKEL (reference sequence). V was pared by 0 bases and J by 7 bases, with 6 bases of the junction left unmatched. This CDR3 region has 15 residues. DNA for the CDR3: TGTGCCAGCAGCCAAGAACTACAGGGGGCAGGTGGCTACACCTTC. This sequence encodes CASSQELQGAGGYTF.

The J gene is TRBJ2-7, the V gene TRBV7-9, with TRBD1 matching 9 bases. The CDR3 loop spans 16 amino acids. J lost 6 bases, V lost 4 bases, and 13 bases had no gene match. Germline V gene data show CDR1 as SEHNR and CDR2 as FQNEAQ (reference sequence). The CDR3 sequence is CASSSQTGGGLSEQYF. The CDR3 DNA is TGTGCCAGCAGCTCGCAAACAGGGGGCGGCCTCTCCGAGCAGTACTTC.

This chain uses TRBV12-3 or TRBV12-4 with TRBJ2-2; D is ambiguous. Trimming cost V 6 bases and J 3 bases, with 5 bases left between them. The CDR3 runs 12 residues. Written as DNA, the CDR3 is TGTGCCAGCAGCTATGACACCGGGGAGCTGTTTTTT. Its protein product is CASSYDTGELFF.

This clonotype turned up a few times. The chain joins TRBV6-2 or TRBV6-3 to TRBJ2-2; 7 bases line up with TRBD1. The CDR3 consists of 14 residues. The V gene end was trimmed by 6 bases and the J gene end by 10 bases; junction bases not matched to a gene: 11. The germline V gene encodes CDR1 MNHEY and CDR2 SVGEGT. CDR3 DNA sequence: TGTGCCAGCAGCCACCGACAGGGTAGAGAGGAGCTGTTTTTT. This gives the protein CASSHRQGREELFF.

This clonotype was picked up a small number of times. This sequence joins TRBV12-3 or TRBV12-4 and TRBJ1-1; a possible D gene is TRBD1 (5 bases). The ends were cut back, 6 bases at V and 6 bases at J, with 17 bases in the middle. The CDR3 has 14 residues. The CDR3 loop reads CASSPFLWGPEAFF. CDR3 coding DNA: TGTGCCAGCAGCCCTTTTTTATGGGGCCCTGAAGCTTTCTTT.

This clonotype showed up just a few times. The J gene is TRBJ2-7, the V gene TRBV4-3; 8 bases are a match to TRBD1. Losses at the gene ends were 1 base for V and 1 base for J; bases not matched to a gene: 3. This CDR3 contains 15 residues. Germline V gene data show CDR1 as LGHNA and CDR2 as YSLEER. CDR3 bases: TGCGCCAGCAGCCAAGGTTGGGACAGGTCCTACGAGCAGTACTTC. Protein: CASSQGWDRSYEQYF.